The clone carrying this T cell receptor (beta chain) was detected only a few times. Its antigen is as yet unknown. With the read ending 3 residues before the CDR3 end, the germline J gene is used to fill in that end. This sample was taken from a study of T cell clonality in common variable immunodeficiency. Points from the study as a whole: TCRbeta clonality was increased in CVID versus healthy controls. In common variable immunodeficiency, TCR beta chains reportedly carried fewer deletions and N-nucleotide insertions. The cause of increased CVID clonality remains unclear without subpopulation sequencing.

With 5 bases clipped from V and 4 bases from J, the junction kept 10 bases outside the gene matches. The CDR3 extends over 15 amino acids. Looked up from germline, CDR1 is MRHNA and CDR2 is SNTAGT. Most patients and controls had Caucasian heritage. Replacement immunoglobulin had been given to every CVID subject for at least one year. TCRdb's table, derived via immunoSEQ multiplex PCR, lists solely in-frame clones and lacks some. The sample presents tens of thousands of clones, none singletons. Sequenced sample: peripheral blood mononuclear cells. The receptor was isolated from a human donor with common variable immunodeficiency. The rearrangement links TRBV6-4 to TRBJ2-7; 8 bases map to TRBD1. This chain's CDR3 is CASSLKDRDPYEQYF. CDR3 bases read: TGTGCCAGCAGTTTAAAGGACAGGGATCCATACGAG.